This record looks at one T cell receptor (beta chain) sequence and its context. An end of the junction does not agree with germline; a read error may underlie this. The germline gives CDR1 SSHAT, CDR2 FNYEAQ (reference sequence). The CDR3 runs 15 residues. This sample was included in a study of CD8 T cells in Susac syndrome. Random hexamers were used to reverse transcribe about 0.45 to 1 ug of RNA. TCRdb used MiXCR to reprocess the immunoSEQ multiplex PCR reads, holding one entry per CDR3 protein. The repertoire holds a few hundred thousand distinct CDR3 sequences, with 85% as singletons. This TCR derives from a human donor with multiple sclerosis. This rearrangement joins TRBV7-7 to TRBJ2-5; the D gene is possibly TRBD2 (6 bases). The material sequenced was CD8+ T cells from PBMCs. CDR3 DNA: TGTGCTAGCAGCTTAGGCACCTCGGGGGAAGAGACCCAGTACTTC. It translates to CASSLGTSGEETQYF.